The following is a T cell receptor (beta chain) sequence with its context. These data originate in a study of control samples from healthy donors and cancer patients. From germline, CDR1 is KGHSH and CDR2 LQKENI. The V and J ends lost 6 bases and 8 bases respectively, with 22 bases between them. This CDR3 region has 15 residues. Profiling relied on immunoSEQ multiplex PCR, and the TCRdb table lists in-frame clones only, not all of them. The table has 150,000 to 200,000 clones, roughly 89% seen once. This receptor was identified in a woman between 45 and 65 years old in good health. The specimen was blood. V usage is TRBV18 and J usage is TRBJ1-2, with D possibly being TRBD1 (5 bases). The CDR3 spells CASSPTDGAPVGYTF. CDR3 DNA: TGTGCCAGCTCCCCCACGGACGGGGCGCCGGTAGGCTACACCTTC. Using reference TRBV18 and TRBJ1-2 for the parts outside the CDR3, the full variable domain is NAGVMQNPRHLVRRRGQEARLRCSPMKGHSHVYWYRQLPEEGLKFMVYLQKENIIDESGMPKERFSAEFPKEGPSILRIQQVVRGDSAAYFCASSPTDGAPVGYTFGSGTRLTVV.